This T cell receptor (beta chain) was observed in a study of HIV-infected patients and healthy controls. Follow-up blood was drawn about 14 weeks, roughly three months, after antiretroviral therapy began. No cell fractionation was done, so the repertoire covers all unsorted peripheral blood T cells. Germline-derived CDR1 and CDR2 are LNHDA and SQIVND (reference sequence). The CDR3 runs 16 residues. Trimming at V came to 5 bases and at J to 1 base, leaving 2 bases not matched to a gene. At least ten counts were recorded for this clonotype. cDNA was made from 500 ng RNA using alpha and beta constant primers. Alpha and beta chain libraries were made separately by chain-specific third strand synthesis with multiplexing indices. Via MiXCR, TCRdb re-called the 5' RACE reads, giving one row per CDR3 protein. The sample has some 20,000 distinct CDR3 sequences; roughly 7.9% are singletons.

The sample in question was blood, obtained during antiretroviral therapy. The chain has TRBV19 and TRBJ2-1; 13 nucleotides match TRBD2. The sequence was obtained from an adult with HIV infection. CDR3 residues: CASSPTSGRSYNEQFF. CDR3 sequence (DNA): TGTGCCAGTAGTCCGACTAGCGGGAGGTCCTACAATGAGCAGTTCTTC.